These 26 T cell receptor beta chains were sequenced from one sample in a study of technical replicates of blood from a handful of donors. The protocol was immunoSEQ multiplex PCR, while the TCRdb copy is restricted to in-frame clones and leaves out a portion. The sample contains about 67,000 clones, about 97% of which appear only once. The sample consisted of T cells isolated from PBMCs. The origin of the receptors is a human donor in good health.

The genes are TRBV11-3 and TRBJ1-1, with a tentative D call TRBD1 (6 bases). Germline V gene data show CDR1 as SGHNT and CDR2 as YENEEA. The CDR3 sequence is 15 residues long. The V gene lost 1 base and the J gene lost 5 bases, with 14 bases spanning the gap. CDR3 in DNA: TGTGCCAGCAGCTTAGTGCGCAGGGGCGGGACTGAAGCTTTCTTT. Protein sequence: CASSLVRRGGTEAFF.

V and J are TRBV13 and TRBJ1-1, with D hard to call. Trimming pared 2 bases from V and 1 base from J, leaving 11 bases between. This CDR3 region has 15 residues. Germline CDR1 PRHDT, CDR2 FYEKMQ (reference sequence). As DNA, the CDR3 is TGTGCCAGCAGCTTAAGCCCCCGGGGGAACACTGAAGCTTTCTTT. Amino acid sequence: CASSLSPRGNTEAFF. The full variable domain, in which reference TRBV13 and TRBJ1-1 provide the parts outside the CDR3, is AAGVIQSPRHLIKEKRETATLKCYPIPRHDTVYWYQQGPGQDPQFLISFYEKMQSDKGSIPDRFSAQQFSDYHSELNMSSLELGDSALYFCASSLSPRGNTEAFFGQGTRLTVV.

The J gene is TRBJ2-7, the V gene TRBV9; D is undetermined. Germline CDR1 is SGDLS and CDR2 is YYNGEE. V lost 4 bases and J 2 bases, leaving 10 bases between the germline ends. The CDR3 extends over 13 amino acids. CDR3 nucleotides: TGTGCCAGCAGCCCTCGACAAGCCTACGAGCAGTACTTC. Its translation: CASSPRQAYEQYF.

The gene calls are TRBV9 and TRBJ2-7, with D hard to call. The CDR3 spans 14 residues. The V and J ends lost 1 base and 0 bases respectively, with 8 bases between them. Germline-derived CDR1 and CDR2 are SGDLS and YYNGEE. The CDR3 nucleotides read TGTGCCAGCAGCGTAACTGCGGACTCCTACGAGCAGTACTTC. Translating gives CASSVTADSYEQYF.

V is TRBV5-8 and J is TRBJ1-5, with TRBD1 identical over 9 bases. This CDR3 has 15 residues. Losses at the gene ends were 2 bases for V and 3 bases for J; bases not matched to a gene: 3. Germline-derived CDR1 and CDR2 are SGHTS and YDEGEE. In DNA, the CDR3 is TGTGCCAGCAGCTTCGGGACAGGGCCCAATCAGCCCCAGCATTTT. This translates into CASSFGTGPNQPQHF.

J is TRBJ1-2 and V is TRBV30; 7 bases align to TRBD1. Germline values: CDR1 GTSNPN, CDR2 SVGIG (reference sequence). The length of the CDR3 is 13 residues. Losses at the gene ends were 3 bases for V and 3 bases for J; bases not matched to a gene: 4. CDR3 amino acids: CAWSDRVDYGYTF. The CDR3 DNA is TGTGCCTGGAGCGACAGGGTCGACTATGGCTACACCTTC. The entire variable domain, with the rest obtained from reference TRBV30 and TRBJ1-2, is as follows: SQTIHQWPATLVQPVGSPLSLECTVEGTSNPNLYWYRQAAGRGLQLLFYSVGIGQISSEVPQNLSASRPQDRQFILSSKKLLLSDSGFYLCAWSDRVDYGYTFGSGTRLTVV.

A note on this clone: The germline gene is not matched at one end of the junction; a read error may be the cause. This sequence joins TRBV6-1 and TRBJ2-5; weak D call: TRBD1 (6 bases). The CDR3 length is 11 residues. Germline CDR1 and CDR2: MNHNS and SASEGT. CDR3 nucleotide sequence: TGTGCCAGCAGTGAGGGGGACACCCCGTACTTC. Its protein is CASSEGDTPYF.

V gene TRBV30 combines with J gene TRBJ1-5, with D unresolved. The ends were cut back, 3 bases at V and 0 bases at J, with 6 bases in the middle. Per germline, CDR1 GTSNPN and CDR2 SVGIG (reference sequence). The CDR3 length is 13 residues. The CDR3: CAWRRDSNQPQHF. The CDR3 DNA reads as TGTGCCTGGAGACGGGATAGCAATCAGCCCCAGCATTTT.

CDR3 amino acids: CASSLGEGYEQYF. CDR3 in DNA: TGCGCCAGCAGCTTAGGTGAGGGCTACGAGCAGTACTTC. The rearrangement links TRBV5-1 to TRBJ2-7, with D possibly being TRBD2 (5 bases). The CDR3 has 13 amino acids. V lost 2 bases, J lost 3 bases, and 9 bases lay in between. Germline V gives CDR1 SGHRS, CDR2 YFSETQ.

As to this clone: A junction boundary mismatches the germline segment, possibly from a read error. The chain links TRBV7-2 to TRBJ2-5; TRBD1 is a possible D gene (5 bases). Germline values: CDR1 SGHTA, CDR2 FQGNSA. The CDR3 is made up of 13 amino acids. The CDR3 DNA is TGTGCCAGCAGCCCAGGGTACCAGGAGACCCAGTACTTC. Residues: CASSPGYQETQYF.

This rearrangement joins TRBV14 to TRBJ1-1; TRBD1 agrees at 8 bases. The CDR3 has 14 residues. J lost 5 bases, V lost 4 bases, and 6 bases had no gene match. Germline V CDR1 and CDR2: SGHDN, FVKESK. DNA for the CDR3: TGTGCCAGCAGCCTGGACAGGGTAAAAACTGAAGCTTTCTTT. It is translated as CASSLDRVKTEAFF.

In this sample, this clone turned up once. The V gene is TRBV19, the J gene TRBJ2-6; maybe TRBD1 (8 bases). The V end lost 5 bases, the J end lost 0 bases, and 17 bases lay between the germline ends. CDR3 length: 18 residues. Per the germline V gene, CDR1 is LNHDA and CDR2 is SQIVND (reference sequence). CDR3 residues: CASSPTGDYISGANVLTF. The CDR3 DNA sequence: TGTGCCAGTAGTCCGACAGGGGACTACATCTCTGGGGCCAACGTCCTGACTTTC.

V and J are TRBV6-6 and TRBJ2-4; D is possibly TRBD2 (5 bases). CDR3 size: 13 residues. Deletions cut 7 bases from V and 10 bases from J, with 17 bases between. Germline CDR1 MNHNY, CDR2 SVGAGI (reference sequence). The CDR3 protein is CASKPGGDWIQYF. CDR3 DNA sequence: TGTGCCAGCAAACCAGGAGGAGACTGGATTCAGTACTTC.

This rearrangement joins TRBV4-1 to TRBJ1-5; D gene unclear. This CDR3 has 14 amino acids. V was pared by 3 bases and J by 8 bases, with 14 bases between. Germline CDR1 MGHRA, CDR2 YSYEKL. This CDR3 is CASSHPELSKPQHF. The CDR3 region has the DNA TGCGCCAGCAGCCACCCGGAGCTGAGCAAGCCCCAGCATTTT.

The gene calls are TRBV19 and TRBJ1-1; maybe TRBD1 (5 bases). The CDR3 contains 13 residues. Trimming took 3 bases from V and 7 from J, leaving 12 bases between them. From germline, CDR1 is LNHDA and CDR2 SQIVND (reference sequence). The CDR3 bases are TGTGCCAGTAGTATCTCGGGGGTGGATGAAGCTTTCTTT. It specifies CASSISGVDEAFF.

The chain links TRBV5-1 to TRBJ2-7; TRBD2 matches 10 bases. Germline assignment: CDR1 SGHRS and CDR2 YFSETQ. There are 17 residues in the CDR3. With V trimmed by 0 bases and J by 2 bases, 8 bases remained unmatched. CDR3 sequence (DNA): TGCGCCAGCAGCTTGGTGCCTAGCGGGAGTATGGCCTACGAGCAGTACTTC. Translated, it gives CASSLVPSGSMAYEQYF. Full variable domain (outside the CDR3, taken from reference TRBV5-1 and TRBJ2-7): KAGVTQTPRYLIKTRGQQVTLSCSPISGHRSVSWYQQTPGQGLQFLFEYFSETQRNKGNFPGRFSGRQFSNSRSEMNVSTLELGDSALYLCASSLVPSGSMAYEQYFGPGTRLTVT.

V gene TRBV2 combines with J gene TRBJ2-2; no definite D call. CDR3 length: 15 residues. Germline V gives CDR1 SNHLY, CDR2 FYNNEI. With 3 bases removed from V and 0 bases from J, the gap between germline ends came to 8 bases. CDR3 bases: TGTGCCAGCAGTGAGGGCAGACCGAACACCGGGGAGCTGTTTTTT. Translating it yields CASSEGRPNTGELFF.

The CDR3 region has the DNA TGTGCCACAGCCTGGATTGAAGCGGGAGGGGAGCAGTTCTTC. It specifies CATAWIEAGGEQFF. The chain couples TRBV19 to TRBJ2-1; 10 bases are a match to TRBD2. The germline V gene encodes CDR1 LNHDA and CDR2 SQIVND (reference sequence). V was pared by 10 bases and J by 10 bases, with 13 bases of the junction left unmatched. This CDR3 comprises 14 residues.

The chain is built from TRBV5-6 and TRBJ1-2; D gene uncertain. Trimming cost V 2 bases and J 8 bases, with 22 bases left between them. This CDR3 has 16 amino acids. Germline CDR1 reads SGHDT; CDR2 reads YYEEEE. CDR3 DNA: TGTGCCAGCAGCTTAGATGACATCGGGATCGAAGGGGGCTACACCTTC. Residues: CASSLDDIGIEGGYTF.

This clone has just one count. This chain links TRBV5-4 with TRBJ2-7; no clear D gene. The V end lost 1 base, the J end lost 5 bases, and 7 bases lay between the germline ends. Per the germline V gene, CDR1 is SGHNT and CDR2 is YYREEE (reference sequence). This CDR3 has 12 amino acids. DNA of the CDR3: TGTGCCAGCAGCTTGCAGGCCGACGAGCAGTACTTC. Translation gives CASSLQADEQYF.

The V call is TRBV29-1, the J call TRBJ2-7, with D possibly TRBD2 on 6 matching bases. Trimming pared 4 bases from V and 4 bases from J, leaving 14 bases between. Germline assignment: CDR1 SQVTM and CDR2 ANQGSEA. This CDR3 region has 13 residues. The CDR3, as DNA: TGCAGCGTTGGTGGAGGGAGCAAGTACGAGCAGTACTTC. It codes for CSVGGGSKYEQYF.

The CDR3 DNA reads as TGTGCCAGCAGTTACAGGGGTGGGGAAAAACTGTTTTTT. The encoded protein is CASSYRGGEKLFF. The chain employs TRBV6-6 and TRBJ1-4; D may be TRBD1 (5 bases). This CDR3 has 13 residues. The germline V and J ends were trimmed by 2 bases and 8 bases, with 9 bases remaining between them. The germline V gene encodes CDR1 MNHNY and CDR2 SVGAGI (reference sequence).

The chain combines TRBV2 with TRBJ2-4, with D possibly matching TRBD1 (6 bases). Germline lookup yields CDR1 SNHLY and CDR2 FYNNEI. Trimming cost V 3 bases and J 3 bases, with 15 bases left between them. This CDR3 comprises 16 residues. The CDR3 DNA reads as TGTGCCAGCAGTGAGGGTCAGGGGATGAACAAAAACATTCAGTACTTC. Encoded protein: CASSEGQGMNKNIQYF.

The V call is TRBV9, the J call TRBJ2-5; tentatively, D is TRBD2 (5 bases). V lost 0 bases, J lost 1 base, and 10 bases lay in between. CDR3 length equals 15 residues. The germline V gene has CDR1 SGDLS and CDR2 YYNGEE. CDR3 bases: TGTGCCAGCAGCGTAGGAGGGTCCAGCCAAGAGACCCAGTACTTC. It is translated as CASSVGGSSQETQYF.

This clone was detected only once. This chain's CDR3 is CASSQLGDLNEQFF. Written as DNA, the CDR3 is TGTGCCAGCAGCCAATTGGGAGACCTCAATGAGCAGTTCTTC. The chain couples TRBV4-2 to TRBJ2-1; maybe TRBD2 (5 bases). With 2 bases removed from V and 6 bases from J, the gap between germline ends came to 11 bases. The germline V gene encodes CDR1 LGHNA and CDR2 YNFKEQ. CDR3 length equals 14 residues.

This clone was found once. V usage is TRBV27 and J usage is TRBJ2-3; 9 bases agree with TRBD1. The length of the CDR3 is 16 residues. The germline CDR1 and CDR2 sequences are MNHEY and SMNVEV (reference sequence). The V and J ends lost 1 base and 4 bases, in that order; junction bases with no gene match: 6. DNA for the CDR3: TGTGCCAGCAGTTTATTCGGACAGGGGAGCGCAGATACGCAGTATTTT. Protein sequence: CASSLFGQGSADTQYF.